This T cell receptor (beta chain) was documented in a study of CD8+ T cells in alopecia areata. The overall study: Those patients who were treated received oral tofacitinib, which was given at 5 to 10 mg twice daily for moderate-to-severe alopecia areata.

Isolated RNA was reverse transcribed into cDNA used as the sequencing template. The method was immunoSEQ multiplex PCR; TCRdb's version includes in-frame clones alone and lacks a portion of them. The data hold some 10,000 clones, with around 67% observed a single time. General study results and limits: Normal scalp showed lower clonality than lesional scalp, especially alopecia totalis/universalis. Sequence data from scalp samples additionally include resident alphabeta T cells of normal skin.

As concerns this clone: What it binds is not known.

It was from alopecia areata patients that lesional scalp punch biopsies and peripheral blood were collected. The CDR3 is 13 amino acids. Germline lookup yields CDR1 LNHDA and CDR2 SQIVND (reference sequence). Deletions cut 6 bases from V and 3 bases from J, with 12 bases between. The chain links TRBV19 to TRBJ2-7; no firm D call. The sequencing input was skin. This clonotype was sampled from a human donor with alopecia areata. The chain's CDR3 is CASSPTLFYEQYF. For the CDR3, the DNA is TGTGCCAGTAGCCCGACACTTTTCTACGAGCAGTACTTC.